This is a list of T cell receptor beta chains from one sample in a study of cytomegalovirus exposure and HLA in healthy donors. The data were produced by immunoSEQ multiplex PCR, yet TCRdb's version contains in-frame clones alone and is incomplete. The sample consists of about 160,000 clones, approximately 81% of them appearing once. Material for sequencing was PBMCs. These receptors all stem from a female donor in good health and CMV-seronegative. Each CDR3 is given with its conserved first and last residue. D genes are given only for firm matches.

v_call: TRBV4-2
j_call: TRBJ1-2
d_call: TRBD1
cdr3_aa: CASSAGTGEYYGYTF
cdr3_nt: TGTGCCAGCAGCGCTGGGACAGGGGAGTACTATGGCTACACCTTC

v_call: TRBV25-1
j_call: TRBJ1-5
d_call: NA
cdr3_aa: CASSQGPRQPQHF
cdr3_nt: TGTGCCAGCAGTCAGGGGCCCCGGCAGCCCCAGCATTTT

v_call: TRBV6-5
j_call: TRBJ1-5
d_call: NA
cdr3_aa: CASSRGGAGQPQHF
cdr3_nt: TGTGCCAGCAGTAGGGGGGGCGCGGGTCAGCCCCAGCATTTT

v_call: TRBV4-1
j_call: TRBJ1-2
d_call: TRBD1
cdr3_aa: CASSQDALGTDYGYTF
cdr3_nt: TGCGCCAGCAGCCAAGATGCGCTTGGGACAGACTATGGCTACACCTTC

v_call: TRBV13
j_call: TRBJ2-7
d_call: NA
cdr3_aa: CASSLGRDLEDEQYF
cdr3_nt: TGTGCCAGCAGCTTAGGTCGGGATCTTGAGGACGAGCAGTACTTC

v_call: TRBV9
j_call: TRBJ2-2
d_call: NA
cdr3_aa: CASQTVNTGELFF
cdr3_nt: TGTGCCAGCCAGACAGTGAACACCGGGGAGCTGTTTTTT

v_call: TRBV28
j_call: TRBJ1-5
d_call: TRBD1
cdr3_aa: CASSLTPDRVQPQHF
cdr3_nt: TGTGCCAGCAGTTTAACTCCGGACAGGGTTCAGCCCCAGCATTTT

v_call: TRBV29-1
j_call: TRBJ2-1
d_call: NA
cdr3_aa: CSVGRGLTYNEQFF
cdr3_nt: TGCAGCGTTGGGCGGGGGCTGACTTACAATGAGCAGTTCTTC

v_call: TRBV7-9
j_call: TRBJ1-5
d_call: NA
cdr3_aa: CASSSSGGDQPQHF
cdr3_nt: TGTGCCAGCAGCTCTTCGGGGGGAGATCAGCCCCAGCATTTT

v_call: TRBV5-6
j_call: TRBJ1-2
d_call: TRBD1
cdr3_aa: CASSSTGVYGYTF
cdr3_nt: TGTGCCAGCAGCTCGACAGGGGTCTATGGCTACACCTTC